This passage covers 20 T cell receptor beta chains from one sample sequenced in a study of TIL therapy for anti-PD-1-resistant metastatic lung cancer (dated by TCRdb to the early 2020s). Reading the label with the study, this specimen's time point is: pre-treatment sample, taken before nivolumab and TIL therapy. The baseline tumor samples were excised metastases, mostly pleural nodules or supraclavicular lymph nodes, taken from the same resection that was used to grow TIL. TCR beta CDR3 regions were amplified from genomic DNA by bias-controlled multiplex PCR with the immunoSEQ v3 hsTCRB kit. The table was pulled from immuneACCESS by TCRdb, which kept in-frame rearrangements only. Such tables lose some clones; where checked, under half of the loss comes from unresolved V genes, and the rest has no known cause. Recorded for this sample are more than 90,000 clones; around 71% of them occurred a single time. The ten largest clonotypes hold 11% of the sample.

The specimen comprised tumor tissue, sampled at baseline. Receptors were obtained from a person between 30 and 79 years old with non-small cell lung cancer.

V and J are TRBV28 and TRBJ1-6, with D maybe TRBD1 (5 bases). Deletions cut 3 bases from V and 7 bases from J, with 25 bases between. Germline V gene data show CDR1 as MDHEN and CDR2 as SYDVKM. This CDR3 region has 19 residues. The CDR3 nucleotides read TGTGCCAGCAGTTTGGATCTTTCTTCGGGGGAGAAATTGAATTCACCCCTCCACTTT. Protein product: CASSLDLSSGEKLNSPLHF.

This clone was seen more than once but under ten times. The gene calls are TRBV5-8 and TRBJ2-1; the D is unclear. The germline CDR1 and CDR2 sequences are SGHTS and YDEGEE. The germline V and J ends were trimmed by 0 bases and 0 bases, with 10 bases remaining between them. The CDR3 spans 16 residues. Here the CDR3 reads CASSLVAVSSYNEQFF. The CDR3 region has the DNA TGTGCCAGCAGCTTGGTGGCCGTGAGCTCCTACAATGAGCAGTTCTTC.

The CDR3, as DNA: TGTGCCAGCAGCCACGATCCAGGGGATCGCACAGATACGCAGTATTTT. Translation gives CASSHDPGDRTDTQYF. The chain joins TRBV3-1 (or the pseudogene TRBV3-2) to TRBJ2-3; D is possibly TRBD1 (6 bases). The CDR3 spans 16 residues. The V end was cut by 3 bases, the J end by 1 base, with 14 bases between. Per germline, CDR1 LGHDT and CDR2 YNNKEL (reference sequence).

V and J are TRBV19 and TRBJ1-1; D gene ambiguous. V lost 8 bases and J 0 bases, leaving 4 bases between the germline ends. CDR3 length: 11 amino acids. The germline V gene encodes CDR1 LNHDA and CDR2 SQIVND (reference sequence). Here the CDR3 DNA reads TGTGCCAGTCAAGTGAACACTGAAGCTTTCTTT. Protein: CASQVNTEAFF.

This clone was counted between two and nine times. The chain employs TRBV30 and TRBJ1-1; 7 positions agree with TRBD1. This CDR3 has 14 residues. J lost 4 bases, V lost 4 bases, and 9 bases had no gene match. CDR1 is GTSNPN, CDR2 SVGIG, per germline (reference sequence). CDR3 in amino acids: CAWNRGLGGTEAFF. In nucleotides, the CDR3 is TGTGCCTGGAATAGGGGGCTCGGGGGCACTGAAGCTTTCTTT.

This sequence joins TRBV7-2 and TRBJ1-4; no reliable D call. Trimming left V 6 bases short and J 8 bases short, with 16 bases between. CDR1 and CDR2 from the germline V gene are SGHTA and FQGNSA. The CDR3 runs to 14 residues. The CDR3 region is CASRWGGVEEKLFF. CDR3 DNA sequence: TGTGCCAGCAGGTGGGGTGGGGTTGAGGAAAAACTGTTTTTT.

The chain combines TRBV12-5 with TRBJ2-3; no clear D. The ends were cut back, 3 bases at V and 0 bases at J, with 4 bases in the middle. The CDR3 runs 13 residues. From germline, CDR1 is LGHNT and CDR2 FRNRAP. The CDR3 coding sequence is TGTGCTAGTGGTTTCTCTAGCACAGATACGCAGTATTTT. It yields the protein CASGFSSTDTQYF.

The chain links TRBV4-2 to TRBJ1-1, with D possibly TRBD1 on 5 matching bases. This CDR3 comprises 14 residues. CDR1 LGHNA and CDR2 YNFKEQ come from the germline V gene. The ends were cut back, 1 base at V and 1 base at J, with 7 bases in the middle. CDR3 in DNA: TGTGCCAGCAGCCAAGGACAGTCGAACACTGAAGCTTTCTTT. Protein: CASSQGQSNTEAFF.

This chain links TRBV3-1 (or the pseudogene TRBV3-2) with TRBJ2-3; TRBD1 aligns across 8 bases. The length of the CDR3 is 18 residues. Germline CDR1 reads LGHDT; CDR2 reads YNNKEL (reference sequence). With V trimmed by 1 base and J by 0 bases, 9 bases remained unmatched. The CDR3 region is CASSQGTGKHPSTDTQYF. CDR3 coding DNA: TGTGCCAGCAGCCAAGGGACAGGGAAACACCCTAGCACAGATACGCAGTATTTT.

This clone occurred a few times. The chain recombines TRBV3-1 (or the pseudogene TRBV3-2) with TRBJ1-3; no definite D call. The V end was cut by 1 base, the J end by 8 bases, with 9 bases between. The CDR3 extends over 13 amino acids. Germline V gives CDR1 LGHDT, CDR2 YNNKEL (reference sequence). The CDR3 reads CASSQGVQDTIYF. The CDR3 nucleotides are TGTGCCAGCAGCCAAGGGGTGCAGGACACCATATATTTT.

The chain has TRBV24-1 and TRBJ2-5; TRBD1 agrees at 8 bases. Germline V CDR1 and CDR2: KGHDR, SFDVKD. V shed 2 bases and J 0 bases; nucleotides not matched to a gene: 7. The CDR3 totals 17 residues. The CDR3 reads CATSDSRTGLNQETQYF. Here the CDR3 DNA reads TGTGCCACCAGTGATTCTAGGACAGGGCTGAACCAAGAGACCCAGTACTTC.

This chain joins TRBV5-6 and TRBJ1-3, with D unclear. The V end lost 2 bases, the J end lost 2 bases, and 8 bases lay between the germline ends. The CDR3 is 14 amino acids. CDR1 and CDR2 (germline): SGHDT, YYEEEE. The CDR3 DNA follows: TGTGCCAGCAGCTTCACCGGGGCTGGAAACACCATATATTTT. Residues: CASSFTGAGNTIYF.

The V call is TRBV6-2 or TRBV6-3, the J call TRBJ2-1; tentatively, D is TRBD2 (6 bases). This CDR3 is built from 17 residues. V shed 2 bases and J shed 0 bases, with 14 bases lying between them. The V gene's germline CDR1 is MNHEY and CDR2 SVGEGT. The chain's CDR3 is CASSYGGAGLSYNEQFF. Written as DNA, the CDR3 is TGTGCCAGCAGTTACGGGGGAGCGGGCCTCTCCTACAATGAGCAGTTCTTC.

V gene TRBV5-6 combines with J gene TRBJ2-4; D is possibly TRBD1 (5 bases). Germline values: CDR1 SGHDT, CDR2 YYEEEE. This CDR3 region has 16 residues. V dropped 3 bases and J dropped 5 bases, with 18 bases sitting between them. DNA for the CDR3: TGTGCCAGCAGCTCCGGGCCTCAGGGTTGGGAAAACATTCAGTACTTC. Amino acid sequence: CASSSGPQGWENIQYF.

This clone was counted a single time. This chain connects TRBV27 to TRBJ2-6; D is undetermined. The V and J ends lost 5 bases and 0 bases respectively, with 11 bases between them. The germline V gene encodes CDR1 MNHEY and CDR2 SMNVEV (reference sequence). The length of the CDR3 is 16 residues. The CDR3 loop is CASSRPASSGANVLTF. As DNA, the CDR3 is TGTGCCAGCAGTCGGCCGGCCAGCTCTGGGGCCAACGTCCTGACTTTC.

The CDR3 bases are TGTGCCAGCTCTCCAGGACTAGCGGGCCTCTACGAGCAGTACTTC. This encodes CASSPGLAGLYEQYF. This chain joins TRBV18 and TRBJ2-7; 11 nucleotides match TRBD2. Per the germline V gene, CDR1 is KGHSH and CDR2 is LQKENI. CDR3 length: 15 residues. Trimming took 6 bases from V and 3 from J; bases not matched to a gene: 7.

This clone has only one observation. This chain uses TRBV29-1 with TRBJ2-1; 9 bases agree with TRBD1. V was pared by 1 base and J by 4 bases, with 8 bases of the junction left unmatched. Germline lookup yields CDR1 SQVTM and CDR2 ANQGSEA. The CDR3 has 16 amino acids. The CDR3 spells CSVEVGVGTGYNEQFF. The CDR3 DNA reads TGCAGCGTTGAAGTAGGGGTCGGGACAGGGTACAATGAGCAGTTCTTC.

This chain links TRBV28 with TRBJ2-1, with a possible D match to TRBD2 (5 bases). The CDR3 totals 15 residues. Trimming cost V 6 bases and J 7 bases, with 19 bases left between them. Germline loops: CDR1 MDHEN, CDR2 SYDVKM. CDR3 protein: CASSFSVGVQNEQFF. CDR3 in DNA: TGTGCCAGCAGCTTTTCTGTGGGAGTACAGAATGAGCAGTTCTTC.

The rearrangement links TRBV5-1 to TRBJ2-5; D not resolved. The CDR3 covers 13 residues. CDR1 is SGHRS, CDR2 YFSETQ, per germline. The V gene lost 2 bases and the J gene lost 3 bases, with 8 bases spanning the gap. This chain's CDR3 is CASSFRPEETQYF. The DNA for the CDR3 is TGCGCCAGCAGCTTCAGGCCAGAAGAGACCCAGTACTTC.

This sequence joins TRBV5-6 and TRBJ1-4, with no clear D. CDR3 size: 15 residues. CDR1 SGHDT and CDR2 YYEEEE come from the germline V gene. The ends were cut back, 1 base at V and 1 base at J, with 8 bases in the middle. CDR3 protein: CASSLFTGTNEKLFF. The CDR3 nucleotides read TGTGCCAGCAGCTTGTTTACCGGAACTAATGAAAAACTGTTTTTT. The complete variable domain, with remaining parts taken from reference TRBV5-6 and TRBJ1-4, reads DAGVTQSPTHLIKTRGQQVTLRCSPKSGHDTVSWYQQALGQGPQFIFQYYEEEERQRGNFPDRFSGHQFPNYSSELNVNALLLGDSALYLCASSLFTGTNEKLFFGSGTQLSVL.